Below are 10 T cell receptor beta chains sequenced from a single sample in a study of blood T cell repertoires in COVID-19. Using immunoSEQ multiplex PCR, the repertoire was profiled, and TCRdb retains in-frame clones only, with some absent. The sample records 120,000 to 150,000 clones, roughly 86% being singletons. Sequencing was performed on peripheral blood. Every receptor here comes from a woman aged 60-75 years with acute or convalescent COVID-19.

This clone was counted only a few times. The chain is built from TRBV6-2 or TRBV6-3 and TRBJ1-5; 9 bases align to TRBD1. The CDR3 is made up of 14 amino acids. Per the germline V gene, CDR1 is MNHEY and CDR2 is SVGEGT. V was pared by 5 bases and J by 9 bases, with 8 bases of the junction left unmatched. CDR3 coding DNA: TGTGCCAGCAGTACCGGGACAGGGAGCCCGCCCCAGCATTTT. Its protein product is CASSTGTGSPPQHF.

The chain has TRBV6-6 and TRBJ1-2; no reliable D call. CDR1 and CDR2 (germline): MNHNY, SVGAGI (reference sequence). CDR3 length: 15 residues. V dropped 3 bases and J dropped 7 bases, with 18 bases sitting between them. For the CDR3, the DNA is TGTGCCAGCAGTTATGAAATTCACCCAAGCGCTGGCTACACCTTC. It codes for CASSYEIHPSAGYTF.

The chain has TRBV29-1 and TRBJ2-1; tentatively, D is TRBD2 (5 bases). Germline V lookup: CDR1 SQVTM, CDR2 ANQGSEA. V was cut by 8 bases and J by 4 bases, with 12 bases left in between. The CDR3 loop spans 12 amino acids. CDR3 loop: CSIKSGYNEQFF. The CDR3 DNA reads TGCAGCATCAAGTCGGGGTACAATGAGCAGTTCTTC.

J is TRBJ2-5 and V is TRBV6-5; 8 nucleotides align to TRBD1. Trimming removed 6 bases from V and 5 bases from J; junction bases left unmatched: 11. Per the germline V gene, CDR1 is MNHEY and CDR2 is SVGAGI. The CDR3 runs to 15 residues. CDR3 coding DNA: TGTGCCAGCAGGGGTACACAGGGGGTAGGGGAGACCCAGTACTTC. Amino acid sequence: CASRGTQGVGETQYF.

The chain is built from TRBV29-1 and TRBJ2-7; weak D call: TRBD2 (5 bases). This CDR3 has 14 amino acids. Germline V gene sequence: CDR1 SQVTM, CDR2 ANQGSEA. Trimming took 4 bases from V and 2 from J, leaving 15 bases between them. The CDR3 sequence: CSVAGPGLTYEQYF. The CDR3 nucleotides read TGCAGCGTTGCCGGTCCTGGACTCACCTACGAGCAGTACTTC.

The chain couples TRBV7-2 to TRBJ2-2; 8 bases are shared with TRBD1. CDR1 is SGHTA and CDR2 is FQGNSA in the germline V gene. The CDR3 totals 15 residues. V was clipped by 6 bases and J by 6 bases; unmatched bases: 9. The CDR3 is CASRPQGALAGELFF. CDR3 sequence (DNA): TGTGCCAGCAGGCCGCAGGGGGCGCTGGCCGGGGAGCTGTTTTTT.

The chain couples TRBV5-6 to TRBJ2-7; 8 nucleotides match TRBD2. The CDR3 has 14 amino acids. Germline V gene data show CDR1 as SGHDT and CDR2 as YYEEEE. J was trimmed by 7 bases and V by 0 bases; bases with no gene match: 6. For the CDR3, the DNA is TGTGCCAGCAGCTTGGCTGGGGGCGGGGGGGAGCAGTACTTC. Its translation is CASSLAGGGGEQYF. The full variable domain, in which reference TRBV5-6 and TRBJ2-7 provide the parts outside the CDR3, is DAGVTQSPTHLIKTRGQQVTLRCSPKSGHDTVSWYQQALGQGPQFIFQYYEEEERQRGNFPDRFSGHQFPNYSSELNVNALLLGDSALYLCASSLAGGGGEQYFGPGTRLTVT.

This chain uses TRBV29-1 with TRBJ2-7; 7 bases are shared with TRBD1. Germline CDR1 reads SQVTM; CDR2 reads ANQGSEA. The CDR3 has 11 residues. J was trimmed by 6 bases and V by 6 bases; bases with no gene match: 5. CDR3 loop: CSVARTGEQYF. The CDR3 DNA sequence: TGCAGCGTCGCGAGGACAGGCGAGCAGTACTTC.

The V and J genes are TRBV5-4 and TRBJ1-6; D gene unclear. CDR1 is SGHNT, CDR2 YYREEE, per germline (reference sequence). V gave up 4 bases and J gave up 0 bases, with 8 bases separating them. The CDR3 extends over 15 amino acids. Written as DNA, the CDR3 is TGTGCCAGCAGCCTCGGGAGCTCCTATAATTCACCCCTCCACTTT. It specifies CASSLGSSYNSPLHF. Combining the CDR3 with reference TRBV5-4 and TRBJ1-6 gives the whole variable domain ETGVTQSPTHLIKTRGQQVTLRCSSQSGHNTVSWYQQALGQGPQFIFQYYREEENGRGNFPPRFSGLQFPNYSSELNVNALELDDSALYLCASSLGSSYNSPLHFGNGTRLTVT.

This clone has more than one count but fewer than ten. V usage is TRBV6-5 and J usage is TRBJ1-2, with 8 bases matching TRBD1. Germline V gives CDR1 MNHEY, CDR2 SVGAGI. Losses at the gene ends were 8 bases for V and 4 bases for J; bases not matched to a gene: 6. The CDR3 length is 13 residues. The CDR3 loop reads CASGLGQVYGYTF. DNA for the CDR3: TGTGCCAGCGGATTGGGACAGGTCTATGGCTACACCTTC.